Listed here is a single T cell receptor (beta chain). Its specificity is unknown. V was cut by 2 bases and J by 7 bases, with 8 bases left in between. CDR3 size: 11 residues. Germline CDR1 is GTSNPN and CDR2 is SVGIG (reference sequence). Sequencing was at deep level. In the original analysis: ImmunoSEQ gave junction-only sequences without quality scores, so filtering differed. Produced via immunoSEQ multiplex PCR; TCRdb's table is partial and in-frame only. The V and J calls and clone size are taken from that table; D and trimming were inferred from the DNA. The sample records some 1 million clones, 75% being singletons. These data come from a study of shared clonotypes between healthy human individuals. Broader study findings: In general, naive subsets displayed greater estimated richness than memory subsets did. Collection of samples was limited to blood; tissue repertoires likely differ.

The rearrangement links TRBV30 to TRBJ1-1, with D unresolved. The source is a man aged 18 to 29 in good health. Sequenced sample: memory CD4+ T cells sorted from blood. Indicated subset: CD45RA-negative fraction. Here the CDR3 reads CAWSPGHEAFF. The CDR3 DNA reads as TGTGCCTGGAGTCCGGGTCATGAAGCTTTCTTT. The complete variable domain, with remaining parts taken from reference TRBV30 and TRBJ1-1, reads SQTIHQWPATLVQPVGSPLSLECTVEGTSNPNLYWYRQAAGRGLQLLFYSVGIGQISSEVPQNLSASRPQDRQFILSSKKLLLSDSGFYLCAWSPGHEAFFGQGTRLTVV.